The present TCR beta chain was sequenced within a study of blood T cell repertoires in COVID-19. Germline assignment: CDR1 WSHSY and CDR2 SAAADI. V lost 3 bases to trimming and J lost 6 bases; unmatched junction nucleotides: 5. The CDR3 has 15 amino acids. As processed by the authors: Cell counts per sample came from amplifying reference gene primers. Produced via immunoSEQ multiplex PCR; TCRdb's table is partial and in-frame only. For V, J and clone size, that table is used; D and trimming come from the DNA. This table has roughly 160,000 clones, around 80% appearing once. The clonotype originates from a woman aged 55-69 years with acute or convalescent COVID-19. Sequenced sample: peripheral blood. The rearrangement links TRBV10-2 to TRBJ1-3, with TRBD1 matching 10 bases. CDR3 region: CASSDPGQGINTIYF. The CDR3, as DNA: TGCGCCAGCAGTGACCCGGGACAGGGGATAAACACCATATATTTT.